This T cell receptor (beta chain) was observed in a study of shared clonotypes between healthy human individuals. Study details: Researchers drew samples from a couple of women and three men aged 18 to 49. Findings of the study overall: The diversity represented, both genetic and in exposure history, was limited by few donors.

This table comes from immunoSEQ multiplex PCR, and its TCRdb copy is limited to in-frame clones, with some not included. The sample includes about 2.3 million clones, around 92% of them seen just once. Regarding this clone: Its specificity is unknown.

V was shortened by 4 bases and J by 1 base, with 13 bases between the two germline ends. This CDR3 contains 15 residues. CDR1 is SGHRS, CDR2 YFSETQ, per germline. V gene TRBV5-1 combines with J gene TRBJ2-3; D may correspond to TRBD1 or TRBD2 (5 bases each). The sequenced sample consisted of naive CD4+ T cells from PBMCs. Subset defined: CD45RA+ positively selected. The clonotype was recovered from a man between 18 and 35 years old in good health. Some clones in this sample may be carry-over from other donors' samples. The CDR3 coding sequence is TGCGCCAGCAGCCCAGGATTGGGGGGCACAGATACGCAGTATTTT. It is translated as CASSPGLGGTDTQYF. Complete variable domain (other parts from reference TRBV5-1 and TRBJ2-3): KAGVTQTPRYLIKTRGQQVTLSCSPISGHRSVSWYQQTPGQGLQFLFEYFSETQRNKGNFPGRFSGRQFSNSRSEMNVSTLELGDSALYLCASSPGLGGTDTQYFGPGTRLTVL.